Presented here are 5 T cell receptor beta chains from one specimen sequenced in a study of blood T cell repertoires in COVID-19. Clones were sequenced by immunoSEQ multiplex PCR, and TCRdb holds only the in-frame ones, with some missing. The sample holds under 400,000 clones, around nine tenths seen once. The sample was PBMCs or T cells enriched from blood (not recorded which). The receptors stem from a woman younger than 45 who had been exposed to COVID-19.

The J gene is TRBJ2-7, the V gene TRBV28, with 7 nucleotides matching TRBD1. Germline trimming cut 5 bases from V and 3 bases from J; bases unmatched to any gene: 7. Germline CDR1 MDHEN, CDR2 SYDVKM. CDR3 length: 14 amino acids. DNA for the CDR3: TGTGCCAGCAGTACAAGGGGGCAGATCTACGAGCAGTACTTC. The encoded protein is CASSTRGQIYEQYF.

This chain links TRBV29-1 with TRBJ2-1, with 13 bases that match TRBD2. With V trimmed by 6 bases and J by 9 bases, 8 bases remained unmatched. CDR3 length equals 14 residues. The germline gives CDR1 SQVTM, CDR2 ANQGSEA. The CDR3 is CSVRGLAGVIEQFF. CDR3 coding DNA: TGCAGCGTGAGAGGACTAGCGGGAGTCATTGAGCAGTTCTTC.

The chain employs TRBV19 and TRBJ1-5; no reliable D call. This CDR3 is built from 15 residues. The germline V and J ends were trimmed by 1 base and 7 bases, with 14 bases remaining between them. Germline CDR1 and CDR2: LNHDA and SQIVND (reference sequence). Here the CDR3 reads CASSIVVDYTQPQHF. In DNA form, the CDR3 reads TGTGCCAGTAGTATAGTCGTCGATTACACCCAGCCCCAGCATTTT.

The chain is built from TRBV27 and TRBJ1-1, with D unresolved. CDR3 length: 14 amino acids. Trimming pared 10 bases from V and 1 base from J, leaving 16 bases between. Germline values: CDR1 MNHEY, CDR2 SMNVEV (reference sequence). CDR3 nucleotide sequence: TGTGCCACGTCCGCGGGCATAGGGAACACTGAAGCTTTCTTT. This codes for CATSAGIGNTEAFF.

The chain carries TRBV2 and TRBJ1-4, with D unresolved. Trimming removed 6 bases at V and 5 bases at J, with 13 bases between. The length of the CDR3 is 14 residues. Germline CDR1 SNHLY, CDR2 FYNNEI. CDR3 DNA sequence: TGTGCCAGCAGCCCGACTAACCAAAATGAAAAACTGTTTTTT. Amino acid sequence: CASSPTNQNEKLFF.